The 2 T cell receptor beta chains below were found in one sample sequenced in a study of CD8 T cells in ankylosing spondylitis. Whole-study findings and limits: Blood of patients with ankylosing spondylitis appeared to be characterized by a TCR beta motif of several highly homologous variants.

These TCRs' antigens remain unknown. TCRdb fed the 5' RACE reads into MiXCR, producing one record per CDR3 protein. This sample has around 440,000 distinct CDR3 sequences; roughly a sixth occur once, and the top ten carry over 1%. The sample taken for sequencing was blood, either unsorted or a sorted T cell fraction (not recorded which). The receptors were gathered from a male donor with ankylosing spondylitis.

This rearrangement joins TRBV7-8 to TRBJ1-5, with TRBD1 matching 7 bases. CDR3 length: 17 amino acids. V lost 5 bases and J lost 5; bases outside the gene matches: 15. CDR1 SGHVS and CDR2 FQNEAQ come from the germline V gene. The CDR3 region is CASSPGQRVLIDQPQHF. The CDR3 coding sequence is TGTGCCAGCAGCCCGGGACAGCGGGTTTTAATTGATCAGCCCCAGCATTTT.

The rearrangement uses TRBV6-1 and TRBJ2-2, with TRBD2 as a possible D gene (5 bases). Germline V gives CDR1 MNHNS, CDR2 SASEGT. The CDR3 length is 16 residues. Trimming removed 6 bases at V and 1 base at J, with 15 bases between. The CDR3 region has the DNA TGTGCCAGCAGGGAAACCCAGAGCGGGAACACCGGGGAGCTGTTTTTT. Translation gives CASRETQSGNTGELFF.